This TCR beta chain was profiled in a study of post-analysis software for immune sequencing data. With respect to this clonotype: What it binds is not known.

General observations from the study: Normalized Chao1 diversity in multiple sclerosis patients fell significantly below that of controls. Patients showed TRBV5-6, TRBV5-1 and TRBV20-1 among 4 or 5 TRBV segments more frequent than in controls.

The junction had 3 bases not matched to a gene; V was cut back by 6 bases and J by 9 bases. Germline values: CDR1 SQVTM, CDR2 ANQGSEA. CDR3 length: 11 residues. Unique molecular identifiers were present in the TCR beta cDNA libraries. TCRdb processed the PCR reads anew with MiXCR; each CDR3 protein has one entry. Found here are almost 700,000 distinct CDR3 sequences, 55% to 70% of them singletons; the top ten hold around 11%. Sequenced: blood. The rearrangement links TRBV29-1 to TRBJ2-1; 9 bases are shared with TRBD1. The TCR originated in a girl aged 2 to 9 with multiple sclerosis. For the CDR3, the DNA is TGCAGCGTGGGACAGGGCGGTGAGCAGTTCTTC. This translates into CSVGQGGEQFF.